The 24 T cell receptor beta chains below were found in one sample sequenced in a study of T-cell reconstitution after alpha-beta-depleted transplantation in children. The authors prepared the TCRbeta library with unique molecular identifiers. MiXCR, applied by TCRdb to the PCR reads, yields one record per CDR3 protein. The profile shows 200,000 to 250,000 distinct CDR3 sequences, 7.5% to 9.5% of them singletons. The source was PBMCs, mostly from graft donor cells, collected 360 days after TCRalphabeta/CD19-depleted stem cell transplant. The receptors originated from a male patient aged 2 to 9 who had a stem cell transplant for acute myeloid leukemia, so the T cells may come from the graft donor.

This clonotype showed up many times. The chain combines TRBV29-1 with TRBJ2-1; D gene unclear. Germline loops: CDR1 SQVTM, CDR2 ANQGSEA. Trimming shortened V by 3 bases and J by 5 bases, and 14 bases separated the two germline ends. The CDR3 is 14 amino acids. The CDR3 DNA is TGCAGCGTTGAGGGCTGGGTTTGGAACAATGAGCAGTTCTTC. Amino acids: CSVEGWVWNNEQFF.

There are a few counts of this clonotype. The genes are TRBV20-1 and TRBJ1-2, with D maybe TRBD1 (5 bases). The CDR3 runs 12 residues. Germline values: CDR1 DFQATT, CDR2 SNEGSKA (reference sequence). CDR3 nucleotide sequence: TGCATCCAGGGACGGCCTAACTATGGCTACACCTTC. Translated: CIQGRPNYGYTF.

The genes are TRBV29-1 and TRBJ1-1, with D tentatively TRBD1 (6 bases). Per the germline V gene, CDR1 is SQVTM and CDR2 is ANQGSEA. The CDR3 is made up of 14 amino acids. The V end was cut by 3 bases, the J end by 4 bases, with 15 bases between. The CDR3 sequence: CSVEPARGGTEAFF. The CDR3 coding sequence is TGCAGCGTTGAGCCAGCGAGGGGGGGCACTGAAGCTTTCTTT. The complete variable domain, with remaining parts taken from reference TRBV29-1 and TRBJ1-1, reads SAVISQKPSRDICQRGTSLTIQCQVDSQVTMMFWYRQQPGQSLTLIATANQGSEATYESGFVIDKFPISRPNLTFSTLTVSNMSPEDSSIYLCSVEPARGGTEAFFGQGTRLTVV.

In regard to this clonotype: A much larger clone lies one base from this, so it may be a read error. Without the conserved terminal phenylalanine or tryptophan, this CDR3 likely stems from a read error. This rearrangement joins TRBV24-1 to TRBJ2-5, with D perhaps being TRBD1 or TRBD2 (6 bases each). Trimming stripped 4 bases from V and 5 bases from J, with 16 bases between. This CDR3 is 15 amino acids long. The V gene's germline CDR1 is KGHDR and CDR2 SFDVKD. The CDR3 loop reads CATSELADRGETQYY. The CDR3 DNA reads TGTGCCACCAGTGAGTTAGCGGATAGGGGGGAGACCCAGTACTAC.

This chain uses TRBV6-2 or TRBV6-3 with TRBJ2-1, with D tentatively TRBD1 or TRBD2 (6 bases each). Germline CDR1 is MNHEY and CDR2 is SVGEGT. This CDR3 contains 19 residues. The V end was cut by 6 bases, the J end by 0 bases, with 24 bases between. In DNA form, the CDR3 reads TGTGCCAGCAGCCGTACAGGGAGGCGAGTCTGGAGCTCCTACAATGAGCAGTTCTTC. It codes for CASSRTGRRVWSSYNEQFF.

This clonotype has at least ten counts. The genes are TRBV24-1 and TRBJ2-1; 10 nucleotides line up with TRBD1. The CDR3 totals 13 residues. The ends lost 10 bases at V and 9 bases at J; junction bases unmatched: 8. Germline values: CDR1 KGHDR, CDR2 SFDVKD. CDR3 nucleotides: TGTGCCACAGGGGGACAGGGGAGGGGTGAGCAGTTCTTC. Protein: CATGGQGRGEQFF.

The table lists this clonotype with a few counts. The rearrangement uses TRBV4-3 and TRBJ2-6; no clear D gene. With 0 bases removed from V and 2 bases from J, the gap between germline ends came to 5 bases. The CDR3 sequence is 15 residues long. Germline-derived CDR1 and CDR2 are LGHNA and YSLEER. The CDR3 sequence is CASSQDSTGANVLTF. For the CDR3, the DNA is TGCGCCAGCAGCCAAGATAGTACTGGGGCCAACGTCCTGACTTTC.

This clonotype has at least ten counts. This sequence joins TRBV5-1 and TRBJ2-2; D unresolved. This CDR3 has 16 amino acids. V was trimmed by 2 bases and J by 0 bases, leaving 11 bases between them. Germline values: CDR1 SGHRS, CDR2 YFSETQ. In DNA form, the CDR3 reads TGCGCCAGCAGCTTATGGTTGCGGTCGAACACCGGGGAGCTGTTTTTT. This codes for CASSLWLRSNTGELFF.

This chain joins TRBV9 and TRBJ1-2; 10 bases agree with TRBD1. V was pared by 2 bases and J by 0 bases, with 1 base of the junction left unmatched. Germline V gives CDR1 SGDLS, CDR2 YYNGEE. The CDR3 spans 15 residues. The CDR3 is CASSVDRGPNYGYTF. DNA for the CDR3: TGTGCCAGCAGCGTTGACAGGGGGCCTAACTATGGCTACACCTTC.

This chain uses TRBV11-2 with TRBJ1-4, with D tentatively TRBD1 (5 bases). The germline V gene has CDR1 SGHAT and CDR2 FQNNGV. V was trimmed by 2 bases and J by 7 bases, leaving 23 bases between them. This CDR3 contains 18 residues. The CDR3 loop reads CASSLSWGPAQFIEKLFF. CDR3 bases: TGTGCCAGCAGCTTATCCTGGGGACCAGCTCAGTTCATTGAAAAACTGTTTTTT.

This clonotype occurred many times. The chain links TRBV6-5 to TRBJ2-1; tentatively, D is TRBD2 (6 bases). The germline V gene has CDR1 MNHEY and CDR2 SVGAGI. V shed 2 bases and J shed 9 bases, with 20 bases lying between them. The CDR3 is 16 amino acids. The DNA for the CDR3 is TGTGCCAGCAGTTACCTTCCACCGGGAGCCACGGGTGAGCAGTTCTTC. It encodes CASSYLPPGATGEQFF.

This clonotype has just a few counts. The chain combines TRBV20-1 with TRBJ2-2; 15 bases agree with TRBD2. Germline CDR1 reads DFQATT; CDR2 reads SNEGSKA (reference sequence). CDR3 length equals 16 residues. Unmatched junction bases numbered 7, after V lost 6 bases and J lost 5 bases. CDR3 nucleotides: TGCAGTGCGAGGACTAGCGGGAGGGGCAGGACCGGGGAGCTGTTTTTT. It specifies CSARTSGRGRTGELFF.

The chain carries TRBV18 and TRBJ2-7; the D gene could be TRBD1 or TRBD2 (5 bases each). The V gene lost 5 bases and the J gene lost 4 bases, with 21 bases spanning the gap. The CDR3 is 16 amino acids. The germline gives CDR1 KGHSH, CDR2 LQKENI. CDR3 sequence (DNA): TGTGCCAGCTCATTCCCGGGGCAGGGCTTGAAATACGAGCAGTACTTC. Encoded protein: CASSFPGQGLKYEQYF.

The rearrangement links TRBV12-3 or TRBV12-4 to TRBJ2-5; weak D call: TRBD2 (5 bases). The V end lost 4 bases, the J end lost 4 bases, and 13 bases lay between the germline ends. CDR3 length: 14 residues. The CDR3 DNA reads as TGTGCCAGCAGTTCTCGGACGGCGGGAGAGACCCAGTACTTC. Translation: CASSSRTAGETQYF.

In this sample, this clonotype turned up many times. The genes are TRBV12-3 or TRBV12-4 and TRBJ1-3, with unresolved D. The CDR3 is 13 amino acids. V gave up 6 bases and J gave up 2 bases, with 8 bases separating them. The CDR3 reads CASRMDPGNTIYF. CDR3 bases: TGTGCCAGCAGAATGGACCCTGGAAACACCATATATTTT.

The gene calls are TRBV7-2 and TRBJ2-1; 9 bases align to TRBD2. V lost 4 bases to trimming and J lost 7 bases; unmatched junction nucleotides: 11. The CDR3 covers 16 residues. Germline assignment: CDR1 SGHTA and CDR2 FQGNSA. Here the CDR3 DNA reads TGTGCCAGCAGCTCCCGGACTAGCGTATCGGGAAATGAGCAGTTCTTC. It specifies CASSSRTSVSGNEQFF.

This clonotype was seen more than once but under ten times. The chain uses TRBV24-1 and TRBJ2-3; 7 bases fit TRBD1. From germline, CDR1 is KGHDR and CDR2 SFDVKD. The CDR3 extends over 17 amino acids. V lost 4 bases, J lost 0 bases, and 9 bases stayed unmatched. CDR3 amino acids: CATSEGTAASSTDTQYF. The CDR3 DNA reads TGTGCCACCAGTGAGGGGACAGCAGCCTCTAGCACAGATACGCAGTATTTT.

This clonotype was counted ten times or more. V gene TRBV11-2 combines with J gene TRBJ2-3, with 8 bases fitting TRBD2. Looked up from germline, CDR1 is SGHAT and CDR2 is FQNNGV. The CDR3 is 16 amino acids. V was clipped by 1 base and J by 1 base; unmatched bases: 4. The CDR3 protein is CASSLGGLDRTDTQYF. CDR3 nucleotides: TGTGCCAGCAGCTTAGGGGGACTAGACCGCACAGATACGCAGTATTTT.

This clonotype has only one observation. A junction end diverges from the germline sequence, so it may reflect a read error. This chain connects TRBV20-1 to TRBJ1-6, with TRBD1 as a possible D gene (5 bases). The CDR3 length is 14 residues. Germline V CDR1 and CDR2: DFQATT, SNEGSKA (reference sequence). The CDR3 sequence: CSAMNDGGISPLHF. In nucleotides, the CDR3 is TGTAGTGCTATGAATGACGGGGGTATCTCACCCCTCCACTTT.

The chain combines TRBV20-1 with TRBJ1-4; D not certain. Trimming stripped 2 bases from V and 0 bases from J, with 7 bases between. The CDR3 is made up of 14 amino acids. CDR1 is DFQATT, CDR2 SNEGSKA, per germline (reference sequence). CDR3 in DNA: TGCAGTGCTAGATCAGGTGCAACTAATGAAAAACTGTTTTTT. This encodes CSARSGATNEKLFF.

This clonotype was observed at least ten times. The chain combines TRBV10-3 with TRBJ1-2; perhaps TRBD1 as D (6 bases). Germline assignment: CDR1 ENHRY and CDR2 SYGVKD. The CDR3 extends over 15 amino acids. Trimming pared 3 bases from V and 0 bases from J, leaving 11 bases between. The chain's CDR3 is CAISERDTSNYGYTF. DNA of the CDR3: TGTGCCATCAGTGAACGGGACACCTCTAACTATGGCTACACCTTC.

In its sample, this clonotype was seen a few times. V and J are TRBV5-1 and TRBJ2-2; D gene ambiguous. Germline CDR1 SGHRS, CDR2 YFSETQ. The CDR3 is 15 residues long. V was shortened by 1 base and J by 1 base, with 8 bases between the two germline ends. The CDR3 spells CASSLQSMNTGELFF. CDR3 bases: TGCGCCAGCAGCTTGCAGTCAATGAACACCGGGGAGCTGTTTTTT. The variable domain in full, with the rest retrieved from reference TRBV5-1 and TRBJ2-2, is KAGVTQTPRYLIKTRGQQVTLSCSPISGHRSVSWYQQTPGQGLQFLFEYFSETQRNKGNFPGRFSGRQFSNSRSEMNVSTLELGDSALYLCASSLQSMNTGELFFGEGSRLTVL.

This clonotype was counted many times. This chain connects TRBV20-1 to TRBJ2-5, with D perhaps matching TRBD1 (5 bases). This CDR3 region has 16 residues. Deletions cut 5 bases from V and 1 base from J, with 20 bases between. Germline V CDR1 and CDR2: DFQATT, SNEGSKA (reference sequence). CDR3 loop: CSADRQGVSLQETQYF. In DNA form, the CDR3 reads TGCAGTGCTGACAGACAAGGGGTCAGCCTCCAAGAGACCCAGTACTTC.

The chain joins TRBV4-3 to TRBJ2-7; possibly TRBD1 for D (6 bases). CDR3 size: 16 residues. The V gene lost 0 bases and the J gene lost 3 bases, with 15 bases spanning the gap. Germline V CDR1 and CDR2: LGHNA, YSLEER. CDR3 nucleotides: TGCGCCAGCAGCCAAGATGGGGACATTCCCTTCTACGAGCAGTACTTC. It is translated as CASSQDGDIPFYEQYF.